The present T cell receptor (beta chain) was sequenced within a study of molecular identifiers for immune sequencing clone quantification. Previously described methods and listed TCR primers were employed for the bulk TCR libraries. TCRdb analysed the PCR reads with MiXCR anew, one entry per CDR3 protein. There are approximately 550,000 distinct CDR3 sequences in the sample; about a fifth occur only once, and roughly 0.81% lies in the top ten. This clonotype showed up just a few times. The CDR3 is 15 amino acids. V lost 6 bases to trimming and J lost 0 bases, with 12 bases between them. Germline-derived CDR1 and CDR2 are MNHEY and SMNVEV (reference sequence).

The receptor comes from a human donor in good health. Some libraries in this study had Jurkat cell RNA spiked in. Sequencing input: naive CD8+ T cells from blood, with Jurkat cell RNA spiked in. Subset reported: FACS-sorted CD8+CD4-CCR7+CD45RA+ naive T cells. The chain employs TRBV27 and TRBJ2-1; D remains unclear. CDR3 sequence reads: CASSPAFSSYNEQFF. The DNA for the CDR3 is TGTGCCAGCAGCCCAGCCTTTAGCTCCTACAATGAGCAGTTCTTC.